Sequencing of this TCR beta chain was carried out in a study of blood T cell repertoires in COVID-19. Deletions cut 0 bases from V and 8 bases from J, with 11 bases between. CDR3 length: 15 amino acids. The germline CDR1 and CDR2 sequences are MNHEY and SVGEGT. As handled by the study authors: Scientists estimated how many nucleated cells there were by amplifying reference gene primers. TCRdb's copy holds only in-frame clones and misses some; the assay was immunoSEQ multiplex PCR. V and J calls and clone size are those listed in that table; D and trimming were worked out from the DNA. The table lists hundreds of thousands of clones, around 86% of them singletons.

Input material: PBMCs or T cells enriched from blood (not recorded which). The chain links TRBV6-2 or TRBV6-3 to TRBJ1-6; D remains ambiguous. The clonotype was recovered from a man younger than 35 who had recovered from COVID-19. This chain's CDR3 is CASSYSTRPHSPLHF. DNA of the CDR3: TGTGCCAGCAGTTACTCGACACGGCCGCATTCACCCCTCCACTTT.